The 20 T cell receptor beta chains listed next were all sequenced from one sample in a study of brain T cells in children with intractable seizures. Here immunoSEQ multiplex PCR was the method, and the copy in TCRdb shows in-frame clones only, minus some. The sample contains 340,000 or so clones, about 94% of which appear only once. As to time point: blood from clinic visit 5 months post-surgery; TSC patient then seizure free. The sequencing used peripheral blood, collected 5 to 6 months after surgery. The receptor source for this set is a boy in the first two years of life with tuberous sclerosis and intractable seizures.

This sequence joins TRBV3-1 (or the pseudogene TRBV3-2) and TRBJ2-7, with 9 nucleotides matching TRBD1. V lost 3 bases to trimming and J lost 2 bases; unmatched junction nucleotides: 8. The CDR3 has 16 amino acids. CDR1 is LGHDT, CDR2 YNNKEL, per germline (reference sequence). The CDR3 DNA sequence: TGTGCCAGCAGCCAGTTGACCGGGACAGGGACCTACGAGCAGTACTTC. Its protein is CASSQLTGTGTYEQYF.

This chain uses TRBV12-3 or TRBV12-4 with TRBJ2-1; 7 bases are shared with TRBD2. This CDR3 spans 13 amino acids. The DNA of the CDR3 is TGTGCAGTGGTGGGCGGGAGACATCATGAGCAGTTCTTC. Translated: CAVVGGRHHEQFF.

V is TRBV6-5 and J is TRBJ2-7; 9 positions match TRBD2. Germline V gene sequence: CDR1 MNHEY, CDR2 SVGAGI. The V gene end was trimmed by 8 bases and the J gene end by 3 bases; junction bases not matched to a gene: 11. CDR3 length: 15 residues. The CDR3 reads CASQLAGGAVYEQYF. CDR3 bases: TGTGCCAGCCAACTAGCGGGCGGGGCGGTCTACGAGCAGTACTTC.

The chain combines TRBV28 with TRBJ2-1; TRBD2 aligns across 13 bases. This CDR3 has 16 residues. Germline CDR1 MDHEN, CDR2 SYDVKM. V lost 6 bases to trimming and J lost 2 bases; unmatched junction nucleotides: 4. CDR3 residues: CASSPGLAGTYNEQFF. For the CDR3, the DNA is TGTGCCAGCAGCCCGGGACTAGCGGGAACCTACAATGAGCAGTTCTTC.

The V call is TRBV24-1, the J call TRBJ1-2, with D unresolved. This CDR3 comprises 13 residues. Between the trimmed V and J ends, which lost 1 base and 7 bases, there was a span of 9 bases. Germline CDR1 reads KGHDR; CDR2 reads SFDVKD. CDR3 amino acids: CATSDFPDGGYTF. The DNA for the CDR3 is TGTGCCACCAGTGATTTTCCAGACGGTGGCTACACCTTC.

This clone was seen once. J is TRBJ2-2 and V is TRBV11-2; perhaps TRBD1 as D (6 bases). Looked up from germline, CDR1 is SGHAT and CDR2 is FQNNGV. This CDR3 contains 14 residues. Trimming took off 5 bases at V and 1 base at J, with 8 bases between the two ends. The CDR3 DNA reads TGTGCCAGCAGCCGACAGGAGAACACCGGGGAGCTGTTTTTT. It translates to CASSRQENTGELFF.

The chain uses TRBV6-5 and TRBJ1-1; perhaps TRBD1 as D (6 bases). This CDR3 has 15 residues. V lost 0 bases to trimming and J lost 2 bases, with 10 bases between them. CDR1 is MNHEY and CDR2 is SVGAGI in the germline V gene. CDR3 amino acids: CASSYSWTENTEAFF. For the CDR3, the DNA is TGTGCCAGCAGTTACTCATGGACAGAAAACACTGAAGCTTTCTTT.

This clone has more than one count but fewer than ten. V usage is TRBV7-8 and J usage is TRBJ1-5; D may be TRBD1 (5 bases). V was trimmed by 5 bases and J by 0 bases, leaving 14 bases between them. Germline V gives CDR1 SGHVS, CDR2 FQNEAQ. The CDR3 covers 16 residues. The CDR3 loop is CASSLSPRGSNQPQHF. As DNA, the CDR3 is TGTGCCAGCAGCCTAAGCCCGAGGGGTAGCAATCAGCCCCAGCATTTT.

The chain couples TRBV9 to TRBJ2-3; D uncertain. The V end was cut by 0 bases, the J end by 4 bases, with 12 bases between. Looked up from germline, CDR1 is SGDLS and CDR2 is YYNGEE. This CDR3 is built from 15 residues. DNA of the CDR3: TGTGCCAGCAGCGTAGTTAGTGAGGCCCCAGATACGCAGTATTTT. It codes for CASSVVSEAPDTQYF.

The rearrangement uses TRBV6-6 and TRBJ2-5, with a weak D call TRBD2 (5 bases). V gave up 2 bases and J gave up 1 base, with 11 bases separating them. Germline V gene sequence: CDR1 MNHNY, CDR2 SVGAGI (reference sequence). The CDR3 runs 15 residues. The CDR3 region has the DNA TGTGCCAGCAGTTACCCGCAGCGGTCCCAAGAGACCCAGTACTTC. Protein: CASSYPQRSQETQYF.

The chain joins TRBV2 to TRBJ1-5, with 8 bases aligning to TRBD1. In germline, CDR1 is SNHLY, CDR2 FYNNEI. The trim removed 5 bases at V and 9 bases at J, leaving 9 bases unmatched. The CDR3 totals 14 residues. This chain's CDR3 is CASSSGQGERPQHF. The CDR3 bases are TGTGCCAGCAGTTCTGGACAGGGAGAGCGGCCCCAGCATTTT.

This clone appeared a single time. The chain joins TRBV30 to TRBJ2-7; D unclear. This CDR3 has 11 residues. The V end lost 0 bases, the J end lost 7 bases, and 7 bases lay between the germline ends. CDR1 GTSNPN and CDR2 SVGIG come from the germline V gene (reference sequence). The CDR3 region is CAWSVNGEQYF. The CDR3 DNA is TGTGCCTGGAGTGTAAACGGGGAGCAGTACTTC.

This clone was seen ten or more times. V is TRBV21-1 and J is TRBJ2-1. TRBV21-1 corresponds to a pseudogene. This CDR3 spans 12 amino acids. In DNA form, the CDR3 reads TGTGCCAGCAGCAAAGTTTGGTGGGAGCAGTTCTTC. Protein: CASSKVWWEQFF.

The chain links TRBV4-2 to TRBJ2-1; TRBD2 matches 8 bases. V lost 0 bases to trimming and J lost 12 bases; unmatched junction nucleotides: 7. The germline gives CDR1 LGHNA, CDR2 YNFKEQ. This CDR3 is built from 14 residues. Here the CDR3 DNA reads TGTGCCAGCAGCCAAGATCCGGGGGGGGCAGGGCAGTTCTTC. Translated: CASSQDPGGAGQFF.

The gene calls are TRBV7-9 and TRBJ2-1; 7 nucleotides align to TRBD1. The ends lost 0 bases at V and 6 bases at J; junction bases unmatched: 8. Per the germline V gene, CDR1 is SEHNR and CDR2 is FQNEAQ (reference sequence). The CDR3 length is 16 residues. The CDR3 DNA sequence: TGTGCCAGCAGCTTAGCTGGGGGACAGCGGTCCAATGAGCAGTTCTTC. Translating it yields CASSLAGGQRSNEQFF.

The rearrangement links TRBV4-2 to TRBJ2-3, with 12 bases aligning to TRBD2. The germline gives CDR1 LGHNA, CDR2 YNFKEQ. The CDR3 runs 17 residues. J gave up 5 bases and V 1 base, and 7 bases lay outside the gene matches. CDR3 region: CASSQVGPTSGGDTQYF. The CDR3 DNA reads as TGTGCCAGCAGCCAAGTAGGTCCGACTAGCGGGGGAGATACGCAGTATTTT.

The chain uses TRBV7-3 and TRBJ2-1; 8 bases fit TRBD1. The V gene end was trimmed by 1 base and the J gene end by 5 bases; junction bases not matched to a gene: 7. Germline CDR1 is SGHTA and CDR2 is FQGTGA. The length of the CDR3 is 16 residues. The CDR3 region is CASSLMPGTGNNEQFF. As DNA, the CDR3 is TGTGCCAGCAGCTTAATGCCCGGGACAGGTAACAATGAGCAGTTCTTC.

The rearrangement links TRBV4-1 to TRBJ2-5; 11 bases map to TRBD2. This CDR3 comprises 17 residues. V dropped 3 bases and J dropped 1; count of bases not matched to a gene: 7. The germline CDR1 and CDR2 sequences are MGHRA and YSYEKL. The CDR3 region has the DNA TGCGCCAGCAGCCATGGTAGACTAGCGGGACCCCAAGAGACCCAGTACTTC. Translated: CASSHGRLAGPQETQYF.

The CDR3 DNA reads as TGTGCCAGCAGCTTTGACCGTGGGAATGAGCAGTTCTTC. It encodes CASSFDRGNEQFF. This chain uses TRBV11-2 with TRBJ2-1, with unresolved D. Germline CDR1 is SGHAT and CDR2 is FQNNGV. V dropped 3 bases and J dropped 7 bases, with 10 bases sitting between them. This CDR3 spans 13 amino acids.

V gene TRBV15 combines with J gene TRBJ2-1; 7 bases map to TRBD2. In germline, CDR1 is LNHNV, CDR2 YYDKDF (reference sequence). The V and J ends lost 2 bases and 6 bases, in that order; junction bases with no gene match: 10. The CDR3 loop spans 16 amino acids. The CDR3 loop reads CATSRKGGGGGNEQFF. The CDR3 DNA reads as TGTGCCACCAGCAGAAAGGGCGGGGGTGGAGGCAATGAGCAGTTCTTC.